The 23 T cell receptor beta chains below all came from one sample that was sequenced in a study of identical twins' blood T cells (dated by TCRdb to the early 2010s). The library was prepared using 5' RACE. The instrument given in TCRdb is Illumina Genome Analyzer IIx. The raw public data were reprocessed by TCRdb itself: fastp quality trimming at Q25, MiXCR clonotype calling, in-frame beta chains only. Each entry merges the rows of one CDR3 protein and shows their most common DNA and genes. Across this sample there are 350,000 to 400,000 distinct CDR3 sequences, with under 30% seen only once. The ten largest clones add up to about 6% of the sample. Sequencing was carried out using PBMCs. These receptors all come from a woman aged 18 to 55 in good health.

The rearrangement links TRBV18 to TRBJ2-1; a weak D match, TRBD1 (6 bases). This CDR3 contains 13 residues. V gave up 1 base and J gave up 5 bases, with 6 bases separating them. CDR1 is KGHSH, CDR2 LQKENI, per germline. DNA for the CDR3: TGTGCCAGCTCACCACGACAGGACAATGAGCAGTTCTTC. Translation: CASSPRQDNEQFF.

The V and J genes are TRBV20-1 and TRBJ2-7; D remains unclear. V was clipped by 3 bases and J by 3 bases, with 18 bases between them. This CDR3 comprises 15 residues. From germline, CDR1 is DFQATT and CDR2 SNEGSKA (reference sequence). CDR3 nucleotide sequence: TGCAGTGCTAGTCCGAAACTGGACCCTTTCTACGAGCAGTACTTC. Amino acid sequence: CSASPKLDPFYEQYF.

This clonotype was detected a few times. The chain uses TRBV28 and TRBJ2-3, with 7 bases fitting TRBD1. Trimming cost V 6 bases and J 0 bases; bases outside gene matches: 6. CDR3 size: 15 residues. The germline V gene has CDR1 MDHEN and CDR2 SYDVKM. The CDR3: CASSLGTVSTDTQYF. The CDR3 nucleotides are TGTGCCAGCAGCCTCGGGACAGTTAGCACAGATACGCAGTATTTT.

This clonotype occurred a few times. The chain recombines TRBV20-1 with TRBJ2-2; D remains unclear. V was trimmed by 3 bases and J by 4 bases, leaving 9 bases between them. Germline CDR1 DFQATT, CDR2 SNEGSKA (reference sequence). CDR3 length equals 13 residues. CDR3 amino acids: CSARREITGELFF. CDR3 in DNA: TGCAGTGCTAGGAGAGAGATCACCGGGGAGCTGTTTTTT.

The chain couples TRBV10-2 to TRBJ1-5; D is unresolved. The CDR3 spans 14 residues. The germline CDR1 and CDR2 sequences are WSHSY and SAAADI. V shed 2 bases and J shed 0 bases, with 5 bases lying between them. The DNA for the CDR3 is TGCGCCAGCAGTGAGGGGTATAGCAATCAGCCCCAGCATTTT. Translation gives CASSEGYSNQPQHF.

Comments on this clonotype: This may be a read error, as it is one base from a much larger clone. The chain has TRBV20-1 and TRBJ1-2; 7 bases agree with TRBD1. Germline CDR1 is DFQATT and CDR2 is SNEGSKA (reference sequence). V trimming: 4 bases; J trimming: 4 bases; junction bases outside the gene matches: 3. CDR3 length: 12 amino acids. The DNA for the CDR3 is TGCAGTGCTACCCGGACAGGCTATGGCTACACCTTC. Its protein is CSATRTGYGYTF.

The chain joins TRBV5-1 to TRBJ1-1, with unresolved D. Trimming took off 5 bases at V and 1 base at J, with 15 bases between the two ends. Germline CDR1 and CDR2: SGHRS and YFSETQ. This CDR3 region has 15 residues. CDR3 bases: TGCGCCAGCAGAGACGCACGGGGAGGGAACACTGAAGCTTTCTTT. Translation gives CASRDARGGNTEAFF.

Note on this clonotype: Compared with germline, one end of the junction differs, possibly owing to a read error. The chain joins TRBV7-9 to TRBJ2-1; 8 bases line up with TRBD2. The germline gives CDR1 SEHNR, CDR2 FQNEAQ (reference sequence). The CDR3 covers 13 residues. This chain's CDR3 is CAGSLAGHNEQFF. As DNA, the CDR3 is TGTGCCGGCAGCTTAGCGGGACACAATGAGCAGTTCTTC.

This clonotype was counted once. The DNA of the CDR3 is TGTGCCAGCAGTGAAACGACAGTGGATAATTCACCCCTCCACTTT. This encodes CASSETTVDNSPLHF. The chain links TRBV6-1 to TRBJ1-6; maybe TRBD1 (5 bases). The V and J ends lost 2 bases and 5 bases respectively, with 10 bases between them. Germline CDR1 MNHNS, CDR2 SASEGT. This CDR3 contains 15 residues.

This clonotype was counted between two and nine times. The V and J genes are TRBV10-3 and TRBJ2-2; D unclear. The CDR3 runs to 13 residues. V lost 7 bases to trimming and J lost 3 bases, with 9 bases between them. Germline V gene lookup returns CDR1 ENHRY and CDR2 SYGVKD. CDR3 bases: TGTGCCATCATCCGGAGAGACACCGGGGAGCTGTTTTTT. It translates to CAIIRRDTGELFF.

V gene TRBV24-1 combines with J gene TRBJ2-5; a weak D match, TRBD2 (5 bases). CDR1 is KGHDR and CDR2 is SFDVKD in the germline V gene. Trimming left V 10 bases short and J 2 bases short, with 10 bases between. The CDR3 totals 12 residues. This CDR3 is CATLDCQETQYF. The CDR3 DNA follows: TGTGCCACACTGGACTGTCAAGAGACCCAGTACTTC.

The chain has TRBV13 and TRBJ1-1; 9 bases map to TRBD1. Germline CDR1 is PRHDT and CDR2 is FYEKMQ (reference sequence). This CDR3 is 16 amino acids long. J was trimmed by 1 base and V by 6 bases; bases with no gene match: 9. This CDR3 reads CASSVGTGHQNTEAFF. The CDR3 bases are TGTGCCAGCAGTGTAGGGACAGGGCATCAGAACACTGAAGCTTTCTTT.

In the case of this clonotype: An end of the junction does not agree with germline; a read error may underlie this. The DNA of the CDR3 is TGTGCCAGCTCCCAGAACAGGGTGAACACTGAATCTTTCTTT. Amino acid sequence: CASSQNRVNTESFF. The rearrangement links TRBV18 to TRBJ1-1; the D gene is possibly TRBD1 (6 bases). The CDR3 has 14 amino acids. CDR1 is KGHSH and CDR2 is LQKENI in the germline V gene.

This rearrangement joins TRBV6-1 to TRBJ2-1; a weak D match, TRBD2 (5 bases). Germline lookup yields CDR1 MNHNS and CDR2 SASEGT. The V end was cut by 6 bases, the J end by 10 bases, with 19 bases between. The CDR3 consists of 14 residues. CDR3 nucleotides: TGTGCCAGCAGGGAAACTTTACTAGATCGAGAGCAGTTCTTC. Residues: CASRETLLDREQFF.

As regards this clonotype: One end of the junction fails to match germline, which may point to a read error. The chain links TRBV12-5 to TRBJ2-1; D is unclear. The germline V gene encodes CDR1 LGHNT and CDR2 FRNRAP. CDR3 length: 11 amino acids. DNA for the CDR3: TGTGCTAGTGCCCTGGTTGGTGAGCGGTTCTTC. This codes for CASALVGERFF.

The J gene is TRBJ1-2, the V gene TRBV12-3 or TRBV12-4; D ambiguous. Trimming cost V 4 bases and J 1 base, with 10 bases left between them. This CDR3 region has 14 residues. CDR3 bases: TGTGCCAGCAGTTCACTTCCCTATAACTATGGCTACACCTTC. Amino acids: CASSSLPYNYGYTF.

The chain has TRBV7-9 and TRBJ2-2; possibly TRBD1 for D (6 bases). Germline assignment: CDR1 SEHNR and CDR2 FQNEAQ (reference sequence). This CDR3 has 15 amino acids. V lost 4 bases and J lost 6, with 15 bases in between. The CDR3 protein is CASSYDRIRAGELFF. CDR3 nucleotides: TGTGCCAGCAGCTACGACAGGATTAGGGCCGGGGAGCTGTTTTTT.

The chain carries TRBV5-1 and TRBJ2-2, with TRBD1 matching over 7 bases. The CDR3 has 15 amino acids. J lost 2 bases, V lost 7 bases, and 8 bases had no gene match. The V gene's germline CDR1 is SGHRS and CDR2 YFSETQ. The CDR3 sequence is CASGDRDRNTGELFF. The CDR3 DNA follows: TGCGCCAGCGGTGACCGGGACAGAAACACCGGGGAGCTGTTTTTT.

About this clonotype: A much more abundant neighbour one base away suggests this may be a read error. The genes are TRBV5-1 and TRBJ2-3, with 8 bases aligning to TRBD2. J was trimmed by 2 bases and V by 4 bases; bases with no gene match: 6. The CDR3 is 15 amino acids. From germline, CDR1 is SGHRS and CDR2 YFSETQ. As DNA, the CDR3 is TGCGCCAGCAGCCTACTAGCGGCCGACACAGATACGCAGTATTTT. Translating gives CASSLLAADTDTQYF.

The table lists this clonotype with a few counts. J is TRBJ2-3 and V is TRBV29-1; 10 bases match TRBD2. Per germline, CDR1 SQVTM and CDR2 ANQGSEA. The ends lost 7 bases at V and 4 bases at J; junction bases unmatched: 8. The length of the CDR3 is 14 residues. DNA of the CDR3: TGCAGCGCCCAGAGGACTAGCGGACCAGATACGCAGTATTTT. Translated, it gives CSAQRTSGPDTQYF.

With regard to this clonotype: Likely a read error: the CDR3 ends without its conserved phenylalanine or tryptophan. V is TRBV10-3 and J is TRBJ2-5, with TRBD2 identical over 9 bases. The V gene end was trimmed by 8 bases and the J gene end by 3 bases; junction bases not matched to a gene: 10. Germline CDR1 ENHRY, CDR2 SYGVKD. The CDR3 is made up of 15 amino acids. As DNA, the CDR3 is TGTGCCATCGGGGATCTGACTAGCGGAGAAGAGACCCAGTACGTC. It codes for CAIGDLTSGEETQYV.

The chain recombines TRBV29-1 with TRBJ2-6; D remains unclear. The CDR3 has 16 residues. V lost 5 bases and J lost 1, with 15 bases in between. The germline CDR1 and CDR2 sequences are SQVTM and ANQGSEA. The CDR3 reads CSVSVRWRSGANVLTF. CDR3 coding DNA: TGCAGCGTTAGTGTCCGATGGAGATCTGGGGCCAACGTCCTGACTTTC.

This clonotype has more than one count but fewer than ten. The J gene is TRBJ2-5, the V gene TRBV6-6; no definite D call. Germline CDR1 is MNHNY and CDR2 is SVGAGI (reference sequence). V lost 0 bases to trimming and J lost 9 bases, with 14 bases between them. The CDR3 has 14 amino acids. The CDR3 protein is CASSYSRLELAQYF. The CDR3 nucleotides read TGTGCCAGCAGTTACTCGAGACTGGAATTAGCCCAGTACTTC.